One sample yielded the 22 T cell receptor beta chains listed below, sequenced in a study of sequential checkpoint blockade in melanoma. Assay used: immunoSEQ multiplex PCR; TCRdb lists only in-frame clones, some missing. The sample yields about 3,700 clones, 20% to 25% seen once. As for treatment: randomized to nivolumab then ipilimumab (arm A) or the reverse (arm B). Material: tumor tissue (inferred from file names), obtained from a patient given nivolumab and ipilimumab in sequence. Receptor source: a human donor with melanoma.

Relative to its sample, this clone is large. This chain's CDR3 is CASSQVSAVVSNQPQHF. The CDR3 nucleotides are TGCGCCAGCAGCCAAGTCTCCGCCGTGGTTAGCAATCAGCCCCAGCATTTT. V gene TRBV4-1 combines with J gene TRBJ1-5, with unresolved D. The germline CDR1 and CDR2 sequences are MGHRA and YSYEKL. Between the trimmed V and J ends, which lost 1 base and 0 bases, there was a span of 13 bases. The CDR3 totals 17 residues.

This rearrangement joins TRBV11-3 to TRBJ2-2; 14 nucleotides align to TRBD2. V shed 5 bases, J shed 3 bases, and the junction held 5 bases outside the gene matches. The CDR3 runs to 17 residues. In germline, CDR1 is SGHNT, CDR2 YENEEA. In nucleotides, the CDR3 is TGTGCCAGCAGCCAGGGACTAGCGGGGGCCTACACCGGGGAGCTGTTTTTT. This codes for CASSQGLAGAYTGELFF.

The rearrangement links TRBV29-1 to TRBJ1-5; D unresolved. CDR1 is SQVTM, CDR2 ANQGSEA, per germline. CDR3 length equals 13 residues. Trimming pared 5 bases from V and 0 bases from J, leaving 8 bases between. CDR3 coding DNA: TGCAGCGTTTCGTATCATAGCAATCAGCCCCAGCATTTT. This encodes CSVSYHSNQPQHF.

This chain connects TRBV14 to TRBJ2-6; D unresolved. Germline CDR1 and CDR2: SGHDN and FVKESK. CDR3 length equals 13 residues. Trimming shortened V by 5 bases and J by 7 bases, and 9 bases separated the two germline ends. The CDR3 protein is CASSFPVANVLTF. CDR3 DNA: TGTGCCAGCAGCTTCCCGGTCGCCAACGTCCTGACTTTC.

The chain joins TRBV12-5 to TRBJ2-5, with 9 bases fitting TRBD1. Trimming removed 5 bases from V and 4 bases from J; junction bases left unmatched: 8. The germline gives CDR1 LGHNT, CDR2 FRNRAP. This CDR3 has 15 residues. DNA for the CDR3: TGTGCTAGTGGTCCCGGGACAGGGAAAGGAGAGACCCAGTACTTC. As protein: CASGPGTGKGETQYF. Looking up the rest from reference TRBV12-5 and TRBJ2-5 gives the full variable domain: DARVTQTPRHKVTEMGQEVTMRCQPILGHNTVFWYRQTMMQGLELLAYFRNRAPLDDSGMPKDRFSAEMPDATLATLKIQPSEPRDSAVYFCASGPGTGKGETQYFGPGTRLLVL.

The V and J genes are TRBV5-1 and TRBJ2-4; TRBD1 aligns across 7 bases. With V trimmed by 4 bases and J by 3 bases, 7 bases remained unmatched. The V gene's germline CDR1 is SGHRS and CDR2 YFSETQ. The CDR3 has 15 amino acids. CDR3 sequence (DNA): TGCGCCAGCAGCGAGAGACAGGGCGGCAAAAACATTCAGTACTTC. Translation gives CASSERQGGKNIQYF. The full variable domain, rest sourced from reference TRBV5-1 and TRBJ2-4, is KAGVTQTPRYLIKTRGQQVTLSCSPISGHRSVSWYQQTPGQGLQFLFEYFSETQRNKGNFPGRFSGRQFSNSRSEMNVSTLELGDSALYLCASSERQGGKNIQYFGAGTRLSVL.

V is TRBV5-1 and J is TRBJ1-3; no reliable D call. This CDR3 is 17 amino acids long. V was trimmed by 0 bases and J by 2 bases, leaving 15 bases between them. Germline V CDR1 and CDR2: SGHRS, YFSETQ. CDR3 loop: CASSLAGVGSAGNTIYF. CDR3 coding DNA: TGCGCCAGCAGCTTGGCGGGCGTAGGCAGCGCTGGAAACACCATATATTTT.

This clone was observed a few times. This chain connects TRBV6-8 to TRBJ2-5; 8 bases are shared with TRBD1. Germline CDR1 MNHGY, CDR2 SAAAGT. The V segment lost 7 bases and the J segment 7 bases; nucleotides outside the gene matches: 8. The CDR3 length is 13 residues. The CDR3, as DNA: TGTGCCAGCACCCCCGGACAGGGAGGGACCCAGTACTTC. Residues: CASTPGQGGTQYF.

This clone was recorded a few times. V usage is TRBV11-3 and J usage is TRBJ2-3; 9 bases fit TRBD1. With V trimmed by 3 bases and J by 7 bases, 5 bases remained unmatched. CDR3 length: 14 amino acids. Germline V CDR1 and CDR2: SGHNT, YENEEA. The CDR3 DNA reads as TGTGCCAGCAGCTTCCGACAGGGGGGATATACGCAGTATTTT. It is translated as CASSFRQGGYTQYF. Looking up the rest from reference TRBV11-3 and TRBJ2-3 gives the full variable domain: EAGVVQSPRYKIIEKKQPVAFWCNPISGHNTLYWYLQNLGQGPELLIRYENEEAVDDSQLPKDRFSAERLKGVDSTLKIQPAELGDSAVYLCASSFRQGGYTQYFGPGTRLTVL.

The rearrangement links TRBV15 to TRBJ2-5, with 9 bases matching TRBD2. Unmatched junction bases numbered 7, after V lost 5 bases and J lost 3 bases. From germline, CDR1 is LNHNV and CDR2 YYDKDF (reference sequence). This CDR3 contains 15 residues. In DNA, the CDR3 is TGTGCCACCAGCCGGATCTCTAGCGGGGAAGAGACCCAGTACTTC. Protein product: CATSRISSGEETQYF. Variable domain in full (rest from reference TRBV15 and TRBJ2-5): DAMVIQNPRYQVTQFGKPVTLSCSQTLNHNVMYWYQQKSSQAPKLLFHYYDKDFNNEADTPDNFQSRRPNTSFCFLDIRSPGLGDTAMYLCATSRISSGEETQYFGPGTRLLVL.

The sample holds a few counts of this clone. This rearrangement joins TRBV6-1 to TRBJ2-7; D not certain. This CDR3 is built from 15 residues. V dropped 1 base and J dropped 4 bases, with 14 bases sitting between them. Germline values: CDR1 MNHNS, CDR2 SASEGT. In DNA, the CDR3 is TGTGCCAGCAGTGAAGGCGGCAGCACCCTTTACGAGCAGTACTTC. As protein: CASSEGGSTLYEQYF.

This clone has ten or more counts. The chain combines TRBV11-3 with TRBJ2-3; 7 nucleotides line up with TRBD1. Germline CDR1 reads SGHNT; CDR2 reads YENEEA. There are 17 residues in the CDR3. Trimming took 1 base from V and 2 from J; bases not matched to a gene: 9. CDR3 sequence: CASSLVRGQGPTDTQYF. The CDR3 nucleotides read TGTGCCAGCAGCTTAGTGAGGGGGCAGGGGCCCACAGATACGCAGTATTTT.

The chain carries TRBV9 and TRBJ1-1; perhaps TRBD1 as D (6 bases). This CDR3 spans 15 amino acids. Germline V gene data show CDR1 as SGDLS and CDR2 as YYNGEE. V dropped 5 bases and J dropped 0 bases, with 14 bases sitting between them. The CDR3 nucleotides are TGTGCCAGCAGTGACAGGACAGTAATGAACACTGAAGCTTTCTTT. It is translated as CASSDRTVMNTEAFF.

In its sample, this clone is medium-sized. The V gene is TRBV4-1, the J gene TRBJ1-1; the match to TRBD1 covers 9 bases. The germline V gene encodes CDR1 MGHRA and CDR2 YSYEKL. J gave up 1 base and V 5 bases, and 5 bases lay outside the gene matches. CDR3 length equals 15 residues. CDR3 residues: CASSSWTGENTEAFF. Here the CDR3 DNA reads TGCGCCAGCAGCTCATGGACAGGGGAGAACACTGAAGCTTTCTTT.

The table lists this clone with a few counts. V usage is TRBV4-1 and J usage is TRBJ2-2, with D perhaps matching TRBD1 (6 bases). The length of the CDR3 is 17 residues. V was clipped by 2 bases and J by 4 bases, with 17 bases between them. Germline values: CDR1 MGHRA, CDR2 YSYEKL. DNA of the CDR3: TGCGCCAGCAGCCAAAAAGAGTTGGGGGCAGGCACCGGGGAGCTGTTTTTT. Protein product: CASSQKELGAGTGELFF.

The chain has TRBV18 and TRBJ2-1, with no clear D. The CDR3 has 17 residues. The germline V gene encodes CDR1 KGHSH and CDR2 LQKENI. V was pared by 3 bases and J by 7 bases, with 22 bases between. The CDR3 region is CASSPPIDQDLWNEQFF. Written as DNA, the CDR3 is TGTGCCAGCTCACCCCCTATTGATCAGGACCTCTGGAATGAGCAGTTCTTC.

V is TRBV14 and J is TRBJ1-1; possible D gene TRBD1, 5 bases. V lost 0 bases to trimming and J lost 3 bases, with 5 bases between them. The CDR3 has 13 residues. The germline CDR1 and CDR2 sequences are SGHDN and FVKESK. This CDR3 reads CASSQDRDTEAFF. The CDR3 DNA reads as TGTGCCAGCAGCCAAGACAGGGACACTGAAGCTTTCTTT.

The table lists this clone with many counts. The chain has TRBV7-2 and TRBJ1-4; D might be TRBD1 (6 bases). Germline-derived CDR1 and CDR2 are SGHTA and FQGNSA. The CDR3 is made up of 13 amino acids. Trimming stripped 10 bases from V and 8 bases from J, with 17 bases between. CDR3 loop: CAKKRAGEEKLFF. The CDR3 DNA follows: TGTGCCAAAAAAAGGGCAGGGGAGGAAAAACTGTTTTTT.

This clone was seen only a few times. J is TRBJ1-2 and V is TRBV19; the D gene is possibly TRBD1 (5 bases). Per the germline V gene, CDR1 is LNHDA and CDR2 is SQIVND (reference sequence). Trimming took 2 bases from V and 4 from J, leaving 11 bases between them. The CDR3 extends over 14 amino acids. Here the CDR3 DNA reads TGTGCCAGTAGTATAACAGGCGTTGGCTATGGCTACACCTTC. Protein product: CASSITGVGYGYTF.

This clone was counted a few times. V gene TRBV18 combines with J gene TRBJ1-4, with 11 nucleotides matching TRBD1. CDR1 is KGHSH and CDR2 is LQKENI in the germline V gene. CDR3 length: 18 amino acids. The V segment lost 0 bases and the J segment 7 bases; nucleotides outside the gene matches: 10. The CDR3 region is CASSPPRTGGARGEKLFF. For the CDR3, the DNA is TGTGCCAGCTCACCACCGAGGACAGGGGGCGCCCGGGGTGAAAAACTGTTTTTT.

This clone counts as medium-sized (0.01 to 0.1%). The gene calls are TRBV6-8 and TRBJ2-1; no clear D. V was cut by 7 bases and J by 0 bases, with 16 bases left in between. The germline V gene has CDR1 MNHGY and CDR2 SAAAGT. The CDR3 loop spans 16 amino acids. CDR3 sequence: CASTPGGRNSYNEQFF. CDR3 nucleotide sequence: TGTGCCAGCACCCCAGGTGGGCGGAACTCCTACAATGAGCAGTTCTTC.

This clone is labeled as medium-sized. This chain joins TRBV27 and TRBJ1-1, with D perhaps TRBD1 (6 bases). CDR3 length equals 13 residues. V was pared by 4 bases and J by 3 bases, with 9 bases between. The germline V gene encodes CDR1 MNHEY and CDR2 SMNVEV (reference sequence). This CDR3 is CASSWGGYTEAFF. The CDR3 nucleotides are TGTGCCAGCAGTTGGGGGGGCTACACTGAAGCTTTCTTT.